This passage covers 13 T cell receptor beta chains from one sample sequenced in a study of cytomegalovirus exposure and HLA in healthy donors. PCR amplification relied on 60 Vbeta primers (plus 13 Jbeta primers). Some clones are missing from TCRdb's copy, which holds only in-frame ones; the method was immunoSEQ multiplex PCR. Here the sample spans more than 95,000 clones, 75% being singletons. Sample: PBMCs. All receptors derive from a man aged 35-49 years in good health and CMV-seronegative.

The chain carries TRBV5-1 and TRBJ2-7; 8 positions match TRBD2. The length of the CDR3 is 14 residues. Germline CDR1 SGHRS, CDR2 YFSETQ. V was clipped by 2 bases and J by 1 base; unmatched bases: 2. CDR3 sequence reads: CASSLSGSSYEQYF. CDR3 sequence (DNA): TGCGCCAGCAGCTTAAGCGGGAGTTCCTACGAGCAGTACTTC.

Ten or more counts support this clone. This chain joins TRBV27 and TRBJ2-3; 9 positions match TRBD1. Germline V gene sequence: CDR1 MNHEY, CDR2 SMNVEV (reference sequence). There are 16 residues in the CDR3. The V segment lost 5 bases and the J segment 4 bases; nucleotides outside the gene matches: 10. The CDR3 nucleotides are TGTGCCAGCAGTGCAGAGGACAGGGGTTCGGCAGATACGCAGTATTTT. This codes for CASSAEDRGSADTQYF.

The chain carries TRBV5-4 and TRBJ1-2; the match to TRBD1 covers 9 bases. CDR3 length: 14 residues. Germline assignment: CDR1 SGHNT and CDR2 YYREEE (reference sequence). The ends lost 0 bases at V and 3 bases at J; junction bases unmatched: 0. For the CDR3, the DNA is TGTGCCAGCAGCTTGGGGGACAGGGACTATGGCTACACCTTC. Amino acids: CASSLGDRDYGYTF. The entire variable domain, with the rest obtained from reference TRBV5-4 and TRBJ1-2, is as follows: ETGVTQSPTHLIKTRGQQVTLRCSSQSGHNTVSWYQQALGQGPQFIFQYYREEENGRGNFPPRFSGLQFPNYSSELNVNALELDDSALYLCASSLGDRDYGYTFGSGTRLTVV.

CDR3 sequence (DNA): TGTGCCAGCTCACCACAGGGGGGGTTTAATCAGCCCCAGCATTTT. Translation gives CASSPQGGFNQPQHF. The chain links TRBV18 to TRBJ1-5; tentatively, D is TRBD1 (6 bases). CDR3 length equals 15 residues. Germline values: CDR1 KGHSH, CDR2 LQKENI. Trimming shortened V by 1 base and J by 4 bases, and 11 bases separated the two germline ends.

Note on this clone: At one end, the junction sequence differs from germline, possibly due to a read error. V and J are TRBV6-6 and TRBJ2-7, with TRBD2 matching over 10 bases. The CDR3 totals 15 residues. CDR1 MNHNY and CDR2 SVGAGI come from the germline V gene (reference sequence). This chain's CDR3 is CASSNSGLADYEQYF. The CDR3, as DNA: TGTGCCAGCAGTAACTCCGGACTAGCGGACTACGAGCAGTACTTC.

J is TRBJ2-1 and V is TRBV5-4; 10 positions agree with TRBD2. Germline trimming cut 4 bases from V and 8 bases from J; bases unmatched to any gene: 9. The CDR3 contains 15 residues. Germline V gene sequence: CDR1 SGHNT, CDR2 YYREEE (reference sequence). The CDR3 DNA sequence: TGTGCCAGCAGCGTTCTAGCGGGAGAGATCCATGAGCAGTTCTTC. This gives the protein CASSVLAGEIHEQFF.

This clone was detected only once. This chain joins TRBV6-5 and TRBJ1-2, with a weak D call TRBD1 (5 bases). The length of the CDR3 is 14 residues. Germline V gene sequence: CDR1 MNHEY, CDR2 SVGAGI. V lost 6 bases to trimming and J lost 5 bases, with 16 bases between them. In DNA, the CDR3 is TGTGCCAGCAGGGAACACACAGGACGATATGGCTACACCTTC. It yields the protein CASREHTGRYGYTF.

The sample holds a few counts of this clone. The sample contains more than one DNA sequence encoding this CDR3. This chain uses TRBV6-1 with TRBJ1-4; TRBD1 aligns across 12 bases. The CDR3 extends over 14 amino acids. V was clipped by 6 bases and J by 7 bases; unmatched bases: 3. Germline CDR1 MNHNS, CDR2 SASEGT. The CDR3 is CASRRDRGLEKLFF. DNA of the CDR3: TGTGCCAGCAGAAGGGACAGGGGGCTTGAAAAACTGTTTTTT.

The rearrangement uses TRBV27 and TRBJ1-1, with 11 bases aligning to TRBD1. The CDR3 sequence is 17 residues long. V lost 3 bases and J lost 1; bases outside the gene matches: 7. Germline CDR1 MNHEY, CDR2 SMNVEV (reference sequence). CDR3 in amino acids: CASSFRGTGGENTEAFF. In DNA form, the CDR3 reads TGTGCCAGCAGTTTTAGGGGGACAGGGGGGGAGAACACTGAAGCTTTCTTT.

The chain's CDR3 is CASSVTDSPLHF. The DNA for the CDR3 is TGTGCCAGCAGCGTGACAGACTCACCCCTCCACTTT. This rearrangement joins TRBV9 to TRBJ1-6; the D gene is possibly TRBD1 (5 bases). CDR1 SGDLS and CDR2 YYNGEE come from the germline V gene. Trimming left V 2 bases short and J 10 bases short, with 7 bases between. The CDR3 is made up of 12 amino acids.

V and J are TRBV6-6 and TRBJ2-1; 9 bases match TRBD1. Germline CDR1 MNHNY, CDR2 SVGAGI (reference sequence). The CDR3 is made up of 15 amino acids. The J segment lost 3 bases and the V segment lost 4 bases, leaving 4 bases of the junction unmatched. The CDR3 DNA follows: TGTGCCAGCAGTTCCCGGGACAGGGTCTACAATGAGCAGTTCTTC. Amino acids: CASSSRDRVYNEQFF.

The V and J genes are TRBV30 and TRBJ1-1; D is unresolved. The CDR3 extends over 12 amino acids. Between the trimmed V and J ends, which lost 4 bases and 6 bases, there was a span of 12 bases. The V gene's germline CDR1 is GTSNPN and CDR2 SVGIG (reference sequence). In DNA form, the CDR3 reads TGTGCCTGGACCAGGATGTTGGCTGAAGCTTTCTTT. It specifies CAWTRMLAEAFF.

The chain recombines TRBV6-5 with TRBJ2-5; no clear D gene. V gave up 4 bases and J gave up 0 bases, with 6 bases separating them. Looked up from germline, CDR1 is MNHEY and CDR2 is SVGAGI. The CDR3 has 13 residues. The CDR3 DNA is TGTGCCAGCAGTTCTCGGTACCAAGAGACCCAGTACTTC. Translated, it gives CASSSRYQETQYF.